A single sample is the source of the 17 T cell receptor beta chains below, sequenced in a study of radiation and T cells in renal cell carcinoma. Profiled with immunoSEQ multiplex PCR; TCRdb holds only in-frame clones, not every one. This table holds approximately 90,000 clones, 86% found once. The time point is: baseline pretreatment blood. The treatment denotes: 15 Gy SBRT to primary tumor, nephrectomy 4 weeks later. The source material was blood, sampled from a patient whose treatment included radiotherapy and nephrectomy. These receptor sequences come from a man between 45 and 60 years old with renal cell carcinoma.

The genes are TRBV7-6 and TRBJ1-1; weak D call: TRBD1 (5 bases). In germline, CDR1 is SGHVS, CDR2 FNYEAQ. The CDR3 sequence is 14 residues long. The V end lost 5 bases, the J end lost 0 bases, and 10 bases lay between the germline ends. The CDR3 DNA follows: TGTGCCAGCAGCCCGGGACGGCTGAACACTGAAGCTTTCTTT. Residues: CASSPGRLNTEAFF.

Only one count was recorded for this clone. The CDR3 DNA is TGTGCCATCAGTGAGGGTCAGGGGGCTTCGAGCGAGCAGTACTTC. Translating it yields CAISEGQGASSEQYF. The chain is built from TRBV10-3 and TRBJ2-7; 8 nucleotides match TRBD1. Germline V CDR1 and CDR2: ENHRY, SYGVKD. The CDR3 spans 15 residues. V lost 2 bases and J lost 6; bases outside the gene matches: 9.

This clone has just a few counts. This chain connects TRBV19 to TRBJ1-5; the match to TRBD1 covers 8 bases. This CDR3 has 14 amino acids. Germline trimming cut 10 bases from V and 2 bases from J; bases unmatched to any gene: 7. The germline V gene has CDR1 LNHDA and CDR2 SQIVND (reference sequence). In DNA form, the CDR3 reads TGTGCCACCCATTCGACAGGGGGCAATCAGCCCCAGCATTTT. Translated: CATHSTGGNQPQHF. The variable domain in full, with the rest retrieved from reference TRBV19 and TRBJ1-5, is DGGITQSPKYLFRKEGQNVTLSCEQNLNHDAMYWYRQDPGQGLRLIYYSQIVNDFQKGDIAEGYSVSREKKESFPLTVTSAQKNPTAFYLCATHSTGGNQPQHFGDGTRLSIL.

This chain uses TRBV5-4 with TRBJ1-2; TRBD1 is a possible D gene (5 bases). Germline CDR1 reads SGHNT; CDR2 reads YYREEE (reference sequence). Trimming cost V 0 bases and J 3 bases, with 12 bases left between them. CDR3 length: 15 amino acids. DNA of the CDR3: TGTGCCAGCAGCTTGGGAGGGGAGTCGGACTATGGCTACACCTTC. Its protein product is CASSLGGESDYGYTF.

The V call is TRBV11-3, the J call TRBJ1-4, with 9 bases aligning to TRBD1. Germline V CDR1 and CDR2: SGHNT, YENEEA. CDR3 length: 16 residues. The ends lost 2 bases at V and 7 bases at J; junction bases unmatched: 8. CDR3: CASSLLVGTGCEKLFF. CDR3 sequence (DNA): TGTGCCAGCAGCTTACTTGTAGGGACAGGGTGTGAAAAACTGTTTTTT.

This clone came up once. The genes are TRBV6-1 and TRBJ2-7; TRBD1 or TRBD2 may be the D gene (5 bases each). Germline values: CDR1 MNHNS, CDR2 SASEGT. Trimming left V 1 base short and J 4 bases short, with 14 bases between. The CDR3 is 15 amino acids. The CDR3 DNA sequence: TGTGCCAGCAGTGAAGTAGGGACGGAGGAATACGAGCAGTACTTC. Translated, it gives CASSEVGTEEYEQYF.

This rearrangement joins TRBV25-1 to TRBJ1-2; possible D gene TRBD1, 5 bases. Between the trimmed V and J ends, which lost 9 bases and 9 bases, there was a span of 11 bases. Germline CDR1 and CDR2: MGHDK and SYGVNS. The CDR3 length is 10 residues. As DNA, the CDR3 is TGTGCCAGGGGGGGGTGTAGCTACACCTTC. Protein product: CARGGCSYTF.

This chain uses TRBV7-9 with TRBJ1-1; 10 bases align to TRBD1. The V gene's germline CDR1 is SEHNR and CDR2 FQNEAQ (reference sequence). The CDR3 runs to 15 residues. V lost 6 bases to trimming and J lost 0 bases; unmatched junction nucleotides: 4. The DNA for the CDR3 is TGTGCCAGCAGGCGTGGGACAGGGGTGAACACTGAAGCTTTCTTT. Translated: CASRRGTGVNTEAFF.

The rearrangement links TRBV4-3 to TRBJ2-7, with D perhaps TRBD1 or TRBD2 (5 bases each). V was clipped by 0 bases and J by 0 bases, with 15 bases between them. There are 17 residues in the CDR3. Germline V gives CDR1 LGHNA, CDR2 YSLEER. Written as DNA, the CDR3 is TGCGCCAGCAGCCAAGATTCGAGGGGCGCCAGCTCCTACGAGCAGTACTTC. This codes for CASSQDSRGASSYEQYF.

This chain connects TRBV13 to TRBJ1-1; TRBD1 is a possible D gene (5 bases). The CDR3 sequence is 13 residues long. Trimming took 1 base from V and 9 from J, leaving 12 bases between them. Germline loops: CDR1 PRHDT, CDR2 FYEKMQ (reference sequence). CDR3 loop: CASSLDGGKQAFF. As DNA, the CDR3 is TGTGCCAGCAGCTTAGATGGGGGGAAGCAAGCTTTCTTT.

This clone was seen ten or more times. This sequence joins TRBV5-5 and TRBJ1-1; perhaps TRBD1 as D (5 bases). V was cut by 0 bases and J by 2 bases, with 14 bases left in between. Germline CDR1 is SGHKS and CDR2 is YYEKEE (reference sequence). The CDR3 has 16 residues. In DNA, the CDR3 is TGTGCCAGCAGCTTGGGGGGACGAGTAGAAAACACTGAAGCTTTCTTT. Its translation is CASSLGGRVENTEAFF.

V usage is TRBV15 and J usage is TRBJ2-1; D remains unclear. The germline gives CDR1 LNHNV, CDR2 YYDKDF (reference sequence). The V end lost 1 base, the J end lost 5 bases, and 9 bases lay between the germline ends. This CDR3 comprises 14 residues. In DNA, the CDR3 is TGTGCCACCAGCAGAGGTGGTTGGGACAATGAGCAGTTCTTC. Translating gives CATSRGGWDNEQFF.

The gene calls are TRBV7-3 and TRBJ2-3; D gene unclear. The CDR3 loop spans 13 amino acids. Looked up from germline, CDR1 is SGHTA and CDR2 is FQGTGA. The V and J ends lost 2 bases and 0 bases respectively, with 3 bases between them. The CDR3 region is CASSLQSTDTQYF. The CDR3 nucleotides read TGTGCCAGCAGCTTACAAAGCACAGATACGCAGTATTTT.

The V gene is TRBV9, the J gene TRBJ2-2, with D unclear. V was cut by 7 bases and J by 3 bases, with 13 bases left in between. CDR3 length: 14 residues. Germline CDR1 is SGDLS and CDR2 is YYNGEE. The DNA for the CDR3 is TGTGCCAGCTGGTTGATGTGGGACACCGGGGAGCTGTTTTTT. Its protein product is CASWLMWDTGELFF. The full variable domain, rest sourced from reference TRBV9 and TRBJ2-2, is DSGVTQTPKHLITATGQRVTLRCSPRSGDLSVYWYQQSLDQGLQFLIQYYNGEERAKGNILERFSAQQFPDLHSELNLSSLELGDSALYFCASWLMWDTGELFFGEGSRLTVL.

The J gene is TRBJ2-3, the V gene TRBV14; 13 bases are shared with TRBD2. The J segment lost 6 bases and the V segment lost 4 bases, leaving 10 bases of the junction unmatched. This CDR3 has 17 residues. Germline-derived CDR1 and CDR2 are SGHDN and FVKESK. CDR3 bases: TGTGCCAGCAGCCTCGGGACTAGCGGGGCGACTTTGGATACGCAGTATTTT. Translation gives CASSLGTSGATLDTQYF.

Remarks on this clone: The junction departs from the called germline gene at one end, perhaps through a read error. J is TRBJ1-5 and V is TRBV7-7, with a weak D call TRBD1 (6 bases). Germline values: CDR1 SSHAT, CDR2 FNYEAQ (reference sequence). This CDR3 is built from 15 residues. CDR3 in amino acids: CASSPHRVSNQPQHF. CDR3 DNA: TGTGCTAGCAGCCCCCACAGGGTTAGCAATCAGCCCCAGCATTTT.

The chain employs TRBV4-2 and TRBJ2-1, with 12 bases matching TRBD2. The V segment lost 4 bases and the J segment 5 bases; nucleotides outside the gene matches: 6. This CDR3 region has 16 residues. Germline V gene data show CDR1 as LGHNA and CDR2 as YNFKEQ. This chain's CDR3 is CASSRTSGGSNNEQFF. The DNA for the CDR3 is TGTGCCAGCAGCCGAACTAGCGGGGGGTCCAACAATGAGCAGTTCTTC.